This is a list of T cell receptor beta chains from one sample in a study of T-cell memory formation after mild COVID-19. TCRdb processed the 5' RACE reads anew with MiXCR; each CDR3 protein has one entry. Found here are 300,000 to 350,000 distinct CDR3 sequences, approximately 19% of them singletons; the top ten hold around 21%. The sample consisted of PBMCs or a T cell subset sorted from them (not recorded which). These receptors originate from a man aged 18 to 29 who had mild COVID-19 (a few samples of this study predate the infection). Cell type and time point are not known. The CDR3 runs from the conserved cysteine through the conserved F or W. Each record gives: CDR3 DNA, CDR3 protein, D gene, clone size, V gene, J gene. The D gene is left open where the match is weak. Some rows have no size entry. The others give once, few or many, or a class for an expanded clone.

cdr3_nt: TGTGCCAGCAGCTCACACCCCCTACCCGCTAGTTCAGAGACCCAGTACTTC
cdr3_aa: CASSSHPLPASSETQYF
d_call: -
clone_size: -
v_call: TRBV7-2
j_call: TRBJ2-5

cdr3_nt: TGTGCCAGCAGTGAAACCGGGGGGGCCGCAGATACGCAGTATTTT
cdr3_aa: CASSETGGAADTQYF
d_call: TRBD2
clone_size: many
v_call: TRBV6-4
j_call: TRBJ2-3

cdr3_nt: TGCGCCAGCAGCCAAGATCTGGTCAGGTCCTATGGCTACACCTTC
cdr3_aa: CASSQDLVRSYGYTF
d_call: -
clone_size: few
v_call: TRBV4-1
j_call: TRBJ1-2

cdr3_nt: TGTGCCAGCACTCAGACCCGGGACATTGGGGGTGAAGCTTTCTTT
cdr3_aa: CASTQTRDIGGEAFF
d_call: -
clone_size: few
v_call: TRBV12-3/TRBV12-4
j_call: TRBJ1-1

cdr3_nt: TGTGCCAGCAGTTTACGGGACAGGGGTGATTTTCGAGGTGGTGAGCAGTTCTTC
cdr3_aa: CASSLRDRGDFRGGEQFF
d_call: TRBD1
clone_size: -
v_call: TRBV27
j_call: TRBJ2-1

cdr3_nt: TGTGCCAGCAGCTTCCGGGACCTAGACGAGCAGTACTTC
cdr3_aa: CASSFRDLDEQYF
d_call: -
clone_size: many
v_call: TRBV7-2
j_call: TRBJ2-7

cdr3_nt: TGTGCCAGCAGCCCCGCTACCCGGACTAGCGGGGGGGCAGAAGAGACCCAGTACTTC
cdr3_aa: CASSPATRTSGGAEETQYF
d_call: TRBD2
clone_size: few
v_call: TRBV7-3
j_call: TRBJ2-5

cdr3_nt: TGTGCCAGCAGCGTAGGGGGATATGGCTACACCTTC
cdr3_aa: CASSVGGYGYTF
d_call: -
clone_size: -
v_call: TRBV9
j_call: TRBJ1-2

cdr3_nt: TGTGCCAGCAGTGACACCCGGACAGGGCTCGGGGAGCTGTTTTTT
cdr3_aa: CASSDTRTGLGELFF
d_call: TRBD1
clone_size: few
v_call: TRBV6-4
j_call: TRBJ2-2

cdr3_nt: TGTGCCATCAGTGACGGGCCGGCTAGCACAGATACGCAGTATTTT
cdr3_aa: CAISDGPASTDTQYF
d_call: -
clone_size: few
v_call: TRBV10-3
j_call: TRBJ2-3

cdr3_nt: TGCAGTGCTAGAGTATGGGACCTTTCCACAGATACGCAGTATTTT
cdr3_aa: CSARVWDLSTDTQYF
d_call: -
clone_size: few
v_call: TRBV20-1
j_call: TRBJ2-3

cdr3_nt: TGTGCCAGCGCTTTACAGGGGCTCACTGAAGCTTTCTTT
cdr3_aa: CASALQGLTEAFF
d_call: TRBD1
clone_size: many
v_call: TRBV6-2/TRBV6-3
j_call: TRBJ1-1

cdr3_nt: TGTGCCAGCAGTTACGGCAGCCATAATTCACCCCTCCACTTT
cdr3_aa: CASSYGSHNSPLHF
d_call: -
clone_size: -
v_call: TRBV6-5
j_call: TRBJ1-6

cdr3_nt: TGCAGCGTTGAGTATTTCCGGGCAGATACGCAGTATTTT
cdr3_aa: CSVEYFRADTQYF
d_call: -
clone_size: once
v_call: TRBV29-1
j_call: TRBJ2-3

cdr3_nt: TGCGCCAGCAGCTTGGCCCGAGAAAACTATGGCTACACCTTC
cdr3_aa: CASSLARENYGYTF
d_call: -
clone_size: -
v_call: TRBV5-1
j_call: TRBJ1-2

cdr3_nt: TGTGCCAGCACCCTGGTTGAGCAGTTCTTC
cdr3_aa: CASTLVEQFF
d_call: -
clone_size: few
v_call: TRBV5-4
j_call: TRBJ2-1

cdr3_nt: TGTGCCAGCAGCCGGACAACGAACACCGGGGAGCTGTTTTTT
cdr3_aa: CASSRTTNTGELFF
d_call: -
clone_size: many
v_call: TRBV11-2
j_call: TRBJ2-2

cdr3_nt: TGTGCCAGCAGTTACTGGTCCCCATGGCCAGATACGCAGTATTTT
cdr3_aa: CASSYWSPWPDTQYF
d_call: -
clone_size: few
v_call: TRBV6-2/TRBV6-3
j_call: TRBJ2-3

cdr3_nt: TGTGCCAGCAGCCTCAGTGCTAGCCTCAATGAGCAGTTCTTC
cdr3_aa: CASSLSASLNEQFF
d_call: -
clone_size: few
v_call: TRBV7-2
j_call: TRBJ2-1

cdr3_nt: TGCGCCAGCAGCTTGGCCTTGGGGGGAACAGATACGCAGTATTTT
cdr3_aa: CASSLALGGTDTQYF
d_call: -
clone_size: many
v_call: TRBV5-1
j_call: TRBJ2-3

cdr3_nt: TGTGCCAGCAGCTTACCGGGACAGGGAATCAATGAGCAGTTCTTC
cdr3_aa: CASSLPGQGINEQFF
d_call: TRBD1
clone_size: -
v_call: TRBV7-3
j_call: TRBJ2-1

cdr3_nt: TGTGCCAGCAGCTTAGTCCCAACCAACACCGGGGAGCTGTTTTTT
cdr3_aa: CASSLVPTNTGELFF
d_call: -
clone_size: -
v_call: TRBV7-2
j_call: TRBJ2-2

cdr3_nt: TGTGCCAGCAGCTTAAAAGGGGTTCGAACTGAAGCTTTCTTT
cdr3_aa: CASSLKGVRTEAFF
d_call: -
clone_size: few
v_call: TRBV7-3
j_call: TRBJ1-1

cdr3_nt: TGTGCCAGCAGCTATACCGAGGGTGAAAACACCATATATTTT
cdr3_aa: CASSYTEGENTIYF
d_call: -
clone_size: once
v_call: TRBV7-6
j_call: TRBJ1-3

cdr3_nt: TGTGCCAGCAGCCCTCAGGTGGGCAGCTTAGGGAATTCACCCCTCCACTTT
cdr3_aa: CASSPQVGSLGNSPLHF
d_call: -
clone_size: -
v_call: TRBV7-2
j_call: TRBJ1-6

cdr3_nt: TGCGCCAGCAGCCCCAGCGGTGGGGGGACCGGCACTGAAGCTTTCTTT
cdr3_aa: CASSPSGGGTGTEAFF
d_call: -
clone_size: -
v_call: TRBV4-3
j_call: TRBJ1-1

cdr3_nt: TGTGCCAGCAGTTCTTCAAGGACAGGGGCCATAAATGAGCAGTTCTTC
cdr3_aa: CASSSSRTGAINEQFF
d_call: TRBD1
clone_size: few
v_call: TRBV12-3/TRBV12-4
j_call: TRBJ2-1

cdr3_nt: TGTGCCAGCAGCGGGGGCACTAGCGGCGACACAGATACGCAGTATTTT
cdr3_aa: CASSGGTSGDTDTQYF
d_call: TRBD2
clone_size: -
v_call: TRBV9
j_call: TRBJ2-3

cdr3_nt: TGTGCCAGCAGCCAAGCAGGGTTAAGTGAAGGCTATGGCTACACCTTC
cdr3_aa: CASSQAGLSEGYGYTF
d_call: -
clone_size: -
v_call: TRBV3-1
j_call: TRBJ1-2

cdr3_nt: TGCGCCAGCAGCCCCGGAGACACAGATACGCAGTATTTT
cdr3_aa: CASSPGDTDTQYF
d_call: -
clone_size: few
v_call: TRBV5-1
j_call: TRBJ2-3

cdr3_nt: TGTGCCACCAGTCGGCGGGGGGACTGGGATACGCAGTATTTT
cdr3_aa: CATSRRGDWDTQYF
d_call: TRBD2
clone_size: -
v_call: TRBV24-1
j_call: TRBJ2-3

cdr3_nt: TGTGCCAGCAGTGGAATGGCAGCTAGCAATCAGCCCCAGCATTTT
cdr3_aa: CASSGMAASNQPQHF
d_call: -
clone_size: few
v_call: TRBV2
j_call: TRBJ1-5

cdr3_nt: TGTGCCAGCAGTTACAATAGGAAAGACGGCTCCTATGAGCAGTACTTC
cdr3_aa: CASSYNRKDGSYEQYF
d_call: -
clone_size: -
v_call: TRBV6-2/TRBV6-3
j_call: TRBJ2-7

cdr3_nt: TGTGCCAGCAGCCAAGAAACAGGGCCATACAATGAGCAGTTCTTC
cdr3_aa: CASSQETGPYNEQFF
d_call: -
clone_size: -
v_call: TRBV3-1
j_call: TRBJ2-1

cdr3_nt: TGTGCCAGCAGCTTAACCCCCGATTCACCCCTCCACTTT
cdr3_aa: CASSLTPDSPLHF
d_call: -
clone_size: -
v_call: TRBV7-3
j_call: TRBJ1-6

cdr3_nt: TGTGCCAGCAGCGCAATCGAATTTGGGGATACGCAGTATTTT
cdr3_aa: CASSAIEFGDTQYF
d_call: -
clone_size: few
v_call: TRBV9
j_call: TRBJ2-3

cdr3_nt: TGTGCCAGCAAGGGACTAGCAGGATACAATGAGCAGTTCTTC
cdr3_aa: CASKGLAGYNEQFF
d_call: TRBD2
clone_size: -
v_call: TRBV2
j_call: TRBJ2-1

cdr3_nt: TGTGCCAGCAGCGCTCCTCGTACTAGCCACAGTGAGCAGTTCTTC
cdr3_aa: CASSAPRTSHSEQFF
d_call: -
clone_size: few
v_call: TRBV9
j_call: TRBJ2-1

cdr3_nt: TGTGCCAGCAGTTACAGTGCAGGCCAAGAGACCCAGTACTTC
cdr3_aa: CASSYSAGQETQYF
d_call: -
clone_size: -
v_call: TRBV6-5
j_call: TRBJ2-5

cdr3_nt: TGTGCCAGCAGTGAACGGGATACGCAGTATTTT
cdr3_aa: CASSERDTQYF
d_call: -
clone_size: few
v_call: TRBV2
j_call: TRBJ2-3